This entry describes one T cell receptor (beta chain). Generated by immunoSEQ multiplex PCR, the TCRdb table keeps only in-frame clones and is missing some. The sample carries about 120,000 clones, roughly 88% recorded once. The V gene's germline CDR1 is GTSNPN and CDR2 SVGIG (reference sequence). V dropped 0 bases and J dropped 4; count of bases not matched to a gene: 9. CDR3 length: 15 amino acids. The data belong to a study of cytomegalovirus exposure and HLA in healthy donors. About the research overall: Both the roughly 120 validation repertoires and the 550 to 750 first-cohort repertoires used the same platform, as reported by a later analysis.

The clonotype was recovered from a woman younger than 35 in good health and CMV-seropositive. The sequenced sample consisted of PBMCs. This chain joins TRBV30 and TRBJ2-7, with 7 bases identical to TRBD2. The CDR3 DNA reads as TGTGCCTGGAGTGTAAATCTCGGCGGGGGATACGAGCAGTACTTC. This translates into CAWSVNLGGGYEQYF.